The present T cell receptor (beta chain) was sequenced within a study of blood T cells in healthy people across ages. CDR1 is SGHTA and CDR2 is FQGNSA in the germline V gene. The CDR3 sequence is 12 residues long. The V end lost 1 base, the J end lost 6 bases, and 6 bases lay between the germline ends. This clonotype was recorded only once. The antigen is not known. Sample-barcoded 5' priming and a J-beta primer mix drove a second PCR of about 6 to 12 cycles. All cDNA molecules were each tagged by a template-switch adaptor with 12 random nucleotides. TCRdb reprocessed the 5' RACE reads via MiXCR and lists one record per CDR3 protein. The repertoire includes a few hundred thousand distinct CDR3 sequences, roughly half of them detected once, and 45% to 55% sits in the top ten. Study-wide results and caveats: In long-lived donors, naive CD4+ cell counts and diversity exceeded those of aged donors.

The source is a man aged 55 to 70 in good health. V is TRBV7-2 and J is TRBJ1-1; D unresolved. Sequencing was done on a sample of blood. CDR3 bases: TGTGCCAGCAGCTTAGGATGGTCTGAAGCTTTCTTT. The encoded protein is CASSLGWSEAFF.